Below, 14 T cell receptor beta chains from the same sample are listed, as sequenced in a study of cytomegalovirus exposure and HLA in healthy donors. The PCR used 60 Vbeta and 13 Jbeta primers. Clones were read by immunoSEQ multiplex PCR, and TCRdb kept only the in-frame ones, dropping some. The table includes around 110,000 clones, 8.5% to 10% detected once. Sequencing was done on a sample of PBMCs. These receptors were taken from a man younger than 40 in good health and CMV-seronegative.

The chain uses TRBV4-3 and TRBJ1-6; D remains ambiguous. The germline V gene encodes CDR1 LGHNA and CDR2 YSLEER. V was shortened by 0 bases and J by 0 bases, with 9 bases between the two germline ends. This CDR3 has 17 residues. CDR3 sequence reads: CASSQDGRSSYNSPLHF. CDR3 nucleotides: TGCGCCAGCAGCCAAGATGGTCGTAGCTCCTATAATTCACCCCTCCACTTT.

This clone was seen a handful of times. The chain uses TRBV6-5 and TRBJ2-3, with 11 bases lining up with TRBD2. Trimming took 10 bases from V and 0 from J; bases not matched to a gene: 3. CDR1 is MNHEY, CDR2 SVGAGI, per germline. CDR3 length: 14 amino acids. In DNA form, the CDR3 reads TGTGCCACTCGACTAGCGGGGAGCACAGATACGCAGTATTTT. Protein: CATRLAGSTDTQYF.

This clone was counted only a few times. This chain joins TRBV4-1 and TRBJ2-5; possibly TRBD2 for D (6 bases). There are 15 residues in the CDR3. Trimming stripped 0 bases from V and 2 bases from J, with 10 bases between. Germline CDR1 MGHRA, CDR2 YSYEKL. CDR3 bases: TGCGCCAGCAGCCAAGATCCAGGGAGGCAAGAGACCCAGTACTTC. It encodes CASSQDPGRQETQYF.

This clone was found a few times. The genes are TRBV11-3 and TRBJ2-5; unclear D gene. This CDR3 contains 16 residues. V dropped 0 bases and J dropped 0 bases, with 11 bases sitting between them. Germline CDR1 is SGHNT and CDR2 is YENEEA. The CDR3 nucleotides are TGTGCCAGCAGCTTAGAGGCGCAGGCCTACCAAGAGACCCAGTACTTC. It translates to CASSLEAQAYQETQYF.

V is TRBV2 and J is TRBJ2-3; 7 bases align to TRBD2. Per germline, CDR1 SNHLY and CDR2 FYNNEI. V was clipped by 2 bases and J by 0 bases; unmatched bases: 2. The CDR3 has 15 residues. The chain's CDR3 is CASSELAESTDTQYF. CDR3 in DNA: TGTGCCAGCAGTGAACTAGCGGAAAGCACAGATACGCAGTATTTT.

This clone appeared a few times. The rearrangement links TRBV6-1 to TRBJ2-3; a possible D gene is TRBD1 (6 bases). V was cut by 9 bases and J by 2 bases, with 15 bases left in between. The CDR3 has 14 residues. The germline CDR1 and CDR2 sequences are MNHNS and SASEGT. CDR3: CASQGSGHTDTQYF. For the CDR3, the DNA is TGTGCCAGTCAGGGATCGGGACACACAGATACGCAGTATTTT.

This clone was detected only a few times. The CDR3 loop is CASSVDRVGTDTQYF. CDR3 bases: TGTGCCAGCAGCGTCGACAGGGTGGGCACAGATACGCAGTATTTT. The gene calls are TRBV5-4 and TRBJ2-3; 7 bases map to TRBD1. V gave up 4 bases and J gave up 1 base; unmatched junction bases: 6. This CDR3 has 15 residues. Germline-derived CDR1 and CDR2 are SGHNT and YYREEE (reference sequence).

This clone was counted between two and nine times. The V call is TRBV27, the J call TRBJ1-1; TRBD1 is a possible D gene (6 bases). The CDR3 extends over 15 amino acids. Trimming removed 3 bases at V and 0 bases at J, with 11 bases between. The germline CDR1 and CDR2 sequences are MNHEY and SMNVEV (reference sequence). CDR3 DNA sequence: TGTGCCAGCAGTTTTGGGGGCATGATGAACACTGAAGCTTTCTTT. Its translation is CASSFGGMMNTEAFF.

The V call is TRBV7-9, the J call TRBJ1-2; the match to TRBD1 covers 8 bases. Unmatched junction bases numbered 9, after V lost 3 bases and J lost 6 bases. Germline V lookup: CDR1 SEHNR, CDR2 FQNEAQ (reference sequence). The CDR3 consists of 15 residues. CDR3 loop: CASSFQGASRDGYTF. CDR3 DNA sequence: TGTGCCAGCAGCTTCCAGGGGGCTAGTAGGGATGGCTACACCTTC.

This clone was observed a handful of times. This chain uses TRBV9 with TRBJ2-2; possible D gene TRBD2, 5 bases. Trimming stripped 0 bases from V and 7 bases from J, with 19 bases between. The germline V gene has CDR1 SGDLS and CDR2 YYNGEE. CDR3 length: 17 amino acids. CDR3 DNA sequence: TGTGCCAGCAGCGTAGGGGCTAGCTCGGTACATCTCGGGGAGCTGTTTTTT. Amino acids: CASSVGASSVHLGELFF. Based on the CDR3 plus reference TRBV9 and TRBJ2-2, the full variable domain is DSGVTQTPKHLITATGQRVTLRCSPRSGDLSVYWYQQSLDQGLQFLIQYYNGEERAKGNILERFSAQQFPDLHSELNLSSLELGDSALYFCASSVGASSVHLGELFFGEGSRLTVL.

The chain carries TRBV4-3 and TRBJ1-1, with D uncertain. V was shortened by 4 bases and J by 5 bases, with 11 bases between the two germline ends. CDR3 length: 13 residues. In germline, CDR1 is LGHNA, CDR2 YSLEER. The CDR3 DNA follows: TGCGCCAGCAGCCCCCAAACGAGGACTGAAGCTTTCTTT. It yields the protein CASSPQTRTEAFF.

This clone has only a few counts. The chain is built from TRBV7-6 and TRBJ2-2, with 10 bases that match TRBD2. The germline V gene encodes CDR1 SGHVS and CDR2 FNYEAQ. This CDR3 has 15 residues. Trimming took 6 bases from V and 6 from J; bases not matched to a gene: 7. The CDR3 spells CASSWSGRGAGELFF. CDR3 DNA sequence: TGTGCCAGCAGTTGGAGCGGGAGGGGAGCCGGGGAGCTGTTTTTT.

This chain connects TRBV28 to TRBJ1-5; perhaps TRBD1 as D (6 bases). This CDR3 is 17 amino acids long. Germline CDR1 MDHEN, CDR2 SYDVKM. V was trimmed by 8 bases and J by 2 bases, leaving 22 bases between them. CDR3 coding DNA: TGTGCCAGCTGCCCCTGGGAGTACAAGGGGGGCAATCAGCCCCAGCATTTT. Its translation: CASCPWEYKGGNQPQHF.

Only a few counts were recorded for this clone. This sequence joins TRBV7-6 and TRBJ1-2, with TRBD1 identical over 9 bases. The CDR3 spans 13 residues. In germline, CDR1 is SGHVS, CDR2 FNYEAQ. V was pared by 1 base and J by 9 bases, with 3 bases of the junction left unmatched. CDR3 nucleotide sequence: TGTGCCAGCAGCTTAGGAGGGACAGGGAGCTACACCTTC. Translated, it gives CASSLGGTGSYTF.